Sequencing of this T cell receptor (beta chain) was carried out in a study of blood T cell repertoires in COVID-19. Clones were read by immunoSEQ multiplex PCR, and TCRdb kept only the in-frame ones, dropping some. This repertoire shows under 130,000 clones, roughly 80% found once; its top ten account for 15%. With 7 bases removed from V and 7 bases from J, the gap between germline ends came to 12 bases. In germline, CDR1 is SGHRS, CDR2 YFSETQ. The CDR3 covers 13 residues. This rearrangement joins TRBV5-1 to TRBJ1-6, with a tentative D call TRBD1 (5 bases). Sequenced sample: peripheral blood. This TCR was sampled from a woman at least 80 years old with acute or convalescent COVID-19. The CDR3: CASGAELNSPLHF. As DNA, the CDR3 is TGCGCCAGCGGGGCAGAGCTAAATTCACCCCTCCACTTT.